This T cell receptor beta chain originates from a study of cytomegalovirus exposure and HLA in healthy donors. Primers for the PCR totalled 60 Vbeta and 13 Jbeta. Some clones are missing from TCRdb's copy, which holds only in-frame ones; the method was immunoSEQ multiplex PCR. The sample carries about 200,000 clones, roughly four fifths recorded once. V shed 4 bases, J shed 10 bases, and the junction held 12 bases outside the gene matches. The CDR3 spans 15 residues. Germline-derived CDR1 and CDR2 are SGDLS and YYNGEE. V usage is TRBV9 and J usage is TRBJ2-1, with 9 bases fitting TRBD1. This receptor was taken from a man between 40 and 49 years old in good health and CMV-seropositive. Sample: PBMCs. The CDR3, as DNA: TGTGCCAGCAGCCCCACCGGGACAGGGTGGTGGGAGCAGTTCTTC. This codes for CASSPTGTGWWEQFF.